Listed here are 18 T cell receptor beta chains from one sample, sequenced in a study of shared clonotypes between healthy human individuals. Data came from immunoSEQ multiplex PCR; TCRdb stores just in-frame clones and leaves some out. The table has roughly 2,500,000 clones, 90% to 95% seen once; the top ten hold about 0.34%. Material for sequencing was naive CD4+ T cells from PBMCs. The subset is: CD45RA+ positively selected. These receptor sequences come from a man aged 18 to 35 in good health. Some clones in this sample may be carry-over from other donors' samples.

This sequence joins TRBV5-6 and TRBJ1-1; 8 bases fit TRBD1. The germline gives CDR1 SGHDT, CDR2 YYEEEE. This CDR3 has 13 amino acids. With 4 bases clipped from V and 3 bases from J, the junction kept 2 bases outside the gene matches. CDR3: CASSQGAHTEAFF. DNA for the CDR3: TGTGCCAGCAGCCAGGGGGCGCACACTGAAGCTTTCTTT.

This clone was counted between two and nine times. This rearrangement joins TRBV27 to TRBJ1-1; D gene uncertain. Germline V CDR1 and CDR2: MNHEY, SMNVEV (reference sequence). There are 12 residues in the CDR3. Trimming took 3 bases from V and 8 from J, leaving 10 bases between them. The CDR3 sequence: CASSLQAGEAFF. CDR3 nucleotide sequence: TGTGCCAGCAGTTTGCAGGCCGGGGAAGCTTTCTTT.

The gene calls are TRBV5-1 and TRBJ2-5, with D maybe TRBD1 (5 bases). Germline CDR1 and CDR2: SGHRS and YFSETQ. The CDR3 extends over 16 amino acids. V lost 0 bases to trimming and J lost 1 base, with 13 bases between them. CDR3: CASSLAWGTSQETQYF. The CDR3 coding sequence is TGCGCCAGCAGCTTGGCCTGGGGCACAAGCCAAGAGACCCAGTACTTC.

The chain carries TRBV18 and TRBJ2-6; possible D gene TRBD1, 6 bases. Per the germline V gene, CDR1 is KGHSH and CDR2 is LQKENI. V dropped 8 bases and J dropped 0 bases, with 20 bases sitting between them. This CDR3 is built from 18 residues. The CDR3 is CASRRGPGASSGANVLTF. CDR3 sequence (DNA): TGTGCCAGCCGACGCGGGCCAGGGGCCTCCTCTGGGGCCAACGTCCTGACTTTC.

This chain links TRBV2 with TRBJ1-4; possible D gene TRBD1, 5 bases. The CDR3 has 15 amino acids. V was cut by 7 bases and J by 10 bases, with 22 bases left in between. Germline values: CDR1 SNHLY, CDR2 FYNNEI. CDR3 protein: CASTRDSPPPRKLFF. Here the CDR3 DNA reads TGTGCCAGCACGCGGGACTCCCCTCCCCCTCGAAAACTGTTTTTT.

The J gene is TRBJ1-1, the V gene TRBV7-9; unclear D gene. Trimming stripped 0 bases from V and 13 bases from J, with 0 bases between. Germline V gives CDR1 SEHNR, CDR2 FQNEAQ (reference sequence). This CDR3 is 8 amino acids long. The DNA of the CDR3 is TGTGCCAGCAGCTTAGCTTTCTTT. Translation gives CASSLAFF.

The gene calls are TRBV28 and TRBJ2-7, with D hard to call. Germline V lookup: CDR1 MDHEN, CDR2 SYDVKM. Deletions cut 6 bases from V and 1 base from J, with 10 bases between. CDR3 length equals 13 residues. As DNA, the CDR3 is TGTGCCAGCAGGGATTTTGGTTCCTACGAGCAGTACTTC. The encoded protein is CASRDFGSYEQYF. Filled out from reference TRBV28 and TRBJ2-7, the complete variable domain reads DVKVTQSSRYLVKRTGEKVFLECVQDMDHENMFWYRQDPGLGLRLIYFSYDVKMKEKGDIPEGYSVSREKKERFSLILESASTNQTSMYLCASRDFGSYEQYFGPGTRLTVT.

This sequence joins TRBV25-1 and TRBJ2-5, with 7 bases matching TRBD2. The trim removed 7 bases at V and 4 bases at J, leaving 9 bases unmatched. Germline V gives CDR1 MGHDK, CDR2 SYGVNS. The CDR3 spans 14 residues. CDR3 in DNA: TGTGCCAGCACGATGGGGGGAGGGGTAGAGACCCAGTACTTC. This encodes CASTMGGGVETQYF.

J is TRBJ2-5 and V is TRBV29-1; no reliable D call. CDR1 and CDR2 (germline): SQVTM, ANQGSEA. The CDR3 runs to 10 residues. Trimming left V 3 bases short and J 7 bases short, with 6 bases between. The CDR3, as DNA: TGCAGCGTTGATCGAGGGACCCAGTACTTC. It specifies CSVDRGTQYF. The whole variable domain, filled in from reference TRBV29-1 and TRBJ2-5, reads SAVISQKPSRDICQRGTSLTIQCQVDSQVTMMFWYRQQPGQSLTLIATANQGSEATYESGFVIDKFPISRPNLTFSTLTVSNMSPEDSSIYLCSVDRGTQYFGPGTRLLVL.

This chain joins TRBV15 and TRBJ2-2; TRBD1 might be the D (5 bases). This CDR3 region has 12 residues. V lost 5 bases to trimming and J lost 5 bases, with 6 bases between them. CDR1 and CDR2 (germline): LNHNV, YYDKDF (reference sequence). CDR3: CATSGATGELFF. The CDR3, as DNA: TGTGCCACCAGCGGGGCTACCGGGGAGCTGTTTTTT.

This chain's CDR3 is CASSDGTSGRLVGQFF. As DNA, the CDR3 is TGTGCCAGCAGTGACGGGACTAGCGGGAGGCTCGTGGGGCAGTTCTTC. This chain joins TRBV6-1 and TRBJ2-1; 15 nucleotides agree with TRBD2. The germline CDR1 and CDR2 sequences are MNHNS and SASEGT. The V gene end was trimmed by 3 bases and the J gene end by 12 bases; junction bases not matched to a gene: 9. This CDR3 region has 16 residues.

This chain links TRBV27 with TRBJ1-1, with D unresolved. Trimming removed 2 bases from V and 2 bases from J, with 9 bases in between. Germline V CDR1 and CDR2: MNHEY, SMNVEV (reference sequence). The CDR3 length is 14 residues. CDR3 protein: CASSLGVANTEAFF. The CDR3 region has the DNA TGTGCCAGCAGTTTAGGGGTAGCTAACACTGAAGCTTTCTTT.

The chain employs TRBV18 and TRBJ2-2; weak D call: TRBD2 (5 bases). The CDR3 loop spans 14 amino acids. The ends were cut back, 3 bases at V and 7 bases at J, with 12 bases in the middle. In germline, CDR1 is KGHSH, CDR2 LQKENI. For the CDR3, the DNA is TGTGCCAGCTCACCGGGTGTCGGGGACGGGGAGCTGTTTTTT. Translation gives CASSPGVGDGELFF. Full variable domain (outside the CDR3, taken from reference TRBV18 and TRBJ2-2): NAGVMQNPRHLVRRRGQEARLRCSPMKGHSHVYWYRQLPEEGLKFMVYLQKENIIDESGMPKERFSAEFPKEGPSILRIQQVVRGDSAAYFCASSPGVGDGELFFGEGSRLTVL.

Worth noting for this clone: The identical CDR3 is also encoded by other nucleotide sequences in the sample. The chain combines TRBV19 with TRBJ2-5; 7 bases agree with TRBD1. This CDR3 comprises 12 residues. J lost 5 bases, V lost 5 bases, and 2 bases had no gene match. Per the germline V gene, CDR1 is LNHDA and CDR2 is SQIVND (reference sequence). The chain's CDR3 is CASSFRGETQYF. CDR3 sequence (DNA): TGTGCCAGTAGTTTCAGGGGGGAGACCCAGTACTTC.

This sequence joins TRBV6-6 and TRBJ2-5; D possibly corresponds to TRBD2 (5 bases). V was cut by 8 bases and J by 2 bases, with 12 bases left in between. Germline V gives CDR1 MNHNY, CDR2 SVGAGI (reference sequence). The CDR3 totals 13 residues. This CDR3 is CASGLGRQETQYF. As DNA, the CDR3 is TGTGCCAGCGGACTGGGAAGGCAAGAGACCCAGTACTTC.

The chain employs TRBV6-5 and TRBJ1-2; maybe TRBD1 (6 bases). The CDR3 has 13 residues. V dropped 4 bases and J dropped 8 bases, with 14 bases sitting between them. Germline CDR1 MNHEY, CDR2 SVGAGI. In DNA, the CDR3 is TGTGCCAGCAGTTTCAGGGGACCGGACGGCTACACCTTC. This codes for CASSFRGPDGYTF.

Details on this clone: This same CDR3 is encoded by further DNA sequences in the sample. The DNA for the CDR3 is TGTGCCTGGAGTGTCGGGTATGGCTACACCTTC. It translates to CAWSVGYGYTF. The V call is TRBV30, the J call TRBJ1-2; D is undetermined. This CDR3 is built from 11 residues. V lost 0 bases, J lost 5 bases, and 4 bases lay in between. Germline CDR1 reads GTSNPN; CDR2 reads SVGIG (reference sequence).

The V and J genes are TRBV7-3 and TRBJ2-1, with TRBD1 identical over 7 bases. This CDR3 contains 16 residues. Germline V gene lookup returns CDR1 SGHTA and CDR2 FQGTGA. V lost 5 bases and J lost 8; bases outside the gene matches: 15. The DNA of the CDR3 is TGTGCCAGCAGCCCGGGTGGACTCAGGGGGATCGATGAGCAGTTCTTC. This codes for CASSPGGLRGIDEQFF. The whole variable domain, remainder taken from reference TRBV7-3 and TRBJ2-1, is GAGVSQTPSNKVTEKGKYVELRCDPISGHTALYWYRQSLGQGPEFLIYFQGTGAADDSGLPNDRFFAVRPEGSVSTLKIQRTERGDSAVYLCASSPGGLRGIDEQFFGPGTRLTVL.